This TCR beta chain stems from a study of graft-versus-host responses after intestinal transplantation. Study-wide results and caveats: Elevated graft-versus-host to host-versus-graft clonal ratios in allografts were recorded for patients with graft-donor T cell macrochimerism.

TCRdb's table, derived via immunoSEQ multiplex PCR, lists solely in-frame clones and lacks some. The table records about 4,300 clones, around 77% of them present only once. CDR3 length: 13 amino acids. Intraepithelial and lamina propria lymphocytes were freed from processed graft tissue. Details on this clone: The antigen remains unidentified.

Sequencing was performed on ileum tissue, taken 9 days after transplant. The chain combines TRBV21-1 with TRBJ2-7; TRBD1 was called by the table and not checked on the DNA. TRBV21-1 is designated a pseudogene. The TCR sequence derives from a human patient who received an intestinal transplant, so some T cells may come from the graft donor. This chain's CDR3 is CASKGGSVYEQYF. CDR3 coding DNA: TGTGCCAGCAAAGGGGGCTCGGTCTACGAGCAGTACTTC.